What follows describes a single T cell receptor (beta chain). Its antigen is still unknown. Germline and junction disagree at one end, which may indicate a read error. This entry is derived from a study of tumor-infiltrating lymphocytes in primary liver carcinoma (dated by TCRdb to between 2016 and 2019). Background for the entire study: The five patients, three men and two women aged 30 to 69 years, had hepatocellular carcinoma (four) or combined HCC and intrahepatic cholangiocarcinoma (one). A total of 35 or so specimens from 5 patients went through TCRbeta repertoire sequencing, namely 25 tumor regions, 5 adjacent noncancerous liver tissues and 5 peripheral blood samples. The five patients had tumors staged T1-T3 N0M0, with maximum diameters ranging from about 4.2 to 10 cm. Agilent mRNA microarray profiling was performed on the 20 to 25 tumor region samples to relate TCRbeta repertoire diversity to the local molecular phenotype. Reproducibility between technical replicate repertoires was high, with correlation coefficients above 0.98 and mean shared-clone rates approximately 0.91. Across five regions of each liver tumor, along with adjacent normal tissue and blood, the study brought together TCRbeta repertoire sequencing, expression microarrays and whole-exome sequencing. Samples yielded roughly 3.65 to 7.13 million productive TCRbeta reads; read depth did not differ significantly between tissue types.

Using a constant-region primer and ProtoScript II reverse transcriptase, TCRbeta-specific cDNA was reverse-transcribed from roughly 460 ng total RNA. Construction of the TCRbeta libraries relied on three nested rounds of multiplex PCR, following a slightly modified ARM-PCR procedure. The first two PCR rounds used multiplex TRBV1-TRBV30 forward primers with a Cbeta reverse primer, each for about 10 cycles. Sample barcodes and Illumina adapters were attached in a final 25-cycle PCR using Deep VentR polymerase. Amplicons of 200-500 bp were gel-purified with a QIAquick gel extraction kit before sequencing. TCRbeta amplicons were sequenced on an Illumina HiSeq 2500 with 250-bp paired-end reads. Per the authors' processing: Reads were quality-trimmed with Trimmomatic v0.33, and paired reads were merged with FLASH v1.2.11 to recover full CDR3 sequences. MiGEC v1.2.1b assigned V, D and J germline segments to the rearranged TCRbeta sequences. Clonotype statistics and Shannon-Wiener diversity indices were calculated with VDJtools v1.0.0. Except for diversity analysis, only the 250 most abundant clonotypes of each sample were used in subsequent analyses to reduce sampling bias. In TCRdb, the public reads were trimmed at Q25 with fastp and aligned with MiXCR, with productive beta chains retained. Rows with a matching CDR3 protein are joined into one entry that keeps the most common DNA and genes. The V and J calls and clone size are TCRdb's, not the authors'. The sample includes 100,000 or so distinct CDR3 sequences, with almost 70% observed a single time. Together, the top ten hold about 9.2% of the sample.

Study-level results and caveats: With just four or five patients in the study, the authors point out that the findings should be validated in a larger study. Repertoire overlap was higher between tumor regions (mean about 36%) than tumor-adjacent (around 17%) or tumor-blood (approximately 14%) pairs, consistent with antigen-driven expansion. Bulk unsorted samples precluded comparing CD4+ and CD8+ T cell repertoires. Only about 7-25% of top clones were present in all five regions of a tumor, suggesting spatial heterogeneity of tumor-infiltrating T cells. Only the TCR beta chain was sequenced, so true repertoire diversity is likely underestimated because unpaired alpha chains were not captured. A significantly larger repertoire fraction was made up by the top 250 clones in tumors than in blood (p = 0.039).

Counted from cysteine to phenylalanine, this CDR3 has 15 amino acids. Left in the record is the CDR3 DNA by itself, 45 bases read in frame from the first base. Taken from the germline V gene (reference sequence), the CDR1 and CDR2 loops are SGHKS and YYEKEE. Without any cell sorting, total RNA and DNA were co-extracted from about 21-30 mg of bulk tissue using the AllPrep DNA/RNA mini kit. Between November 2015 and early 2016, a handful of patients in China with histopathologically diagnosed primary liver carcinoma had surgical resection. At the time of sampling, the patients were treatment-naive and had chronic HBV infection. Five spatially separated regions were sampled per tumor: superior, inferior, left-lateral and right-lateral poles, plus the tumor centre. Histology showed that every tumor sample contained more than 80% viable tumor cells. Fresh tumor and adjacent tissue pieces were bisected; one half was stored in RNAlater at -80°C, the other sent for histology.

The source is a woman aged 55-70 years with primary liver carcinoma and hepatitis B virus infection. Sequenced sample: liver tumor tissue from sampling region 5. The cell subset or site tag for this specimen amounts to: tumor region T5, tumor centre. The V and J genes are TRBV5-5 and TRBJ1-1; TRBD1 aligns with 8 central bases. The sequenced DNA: TGTGCCAGCAGCTCCCGGGACAGGATGAACATTGAAGCTTCCTTT. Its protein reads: CASSSRDRMNIEASF.